The 32 T cell receptor beta chains given below trace back to one sample, sequenced in a study of T cell responses to AZD1222 COVID-19 vaccine. Assay used: immunoSEQ multiplex PCR; TCRdb lists only in-frame clones, some missing. Among approximately 80,000 clones listed, 85% to 90% were seen once. Sequencing was performed on peripheral blood, taken on day 0 of AZD1222 vaccination. These receptors came from an adult in good health.

The J gene is TRBJ1-3, the V gene TRBV3-1 (or the pseudogene TRBV3-2), with 8 bases fitting TRBD1. Trimming cost V 4 bases and J 0 bases; bases outside gene matches: 5. Germline lookup yields CDR1 LGHDT and CDR2 YNNKEL (reference sequence). This CDR3 contains 16 residues. The CDR3 loop reads CASSPSTGASGNTIYF. The CDR3, as DNA: TGTGCCAGCAGCCCGTCGACAGGGGCCTCTGGAAACACCATATATTTT.

V usage is TRBV4-3 and J usage is TRBJ2-1, with TRBD2 matching over 9 bases. Germline V lookup: CDR1 LGHNA, CDR2 YSLEER. The CDR3 runs 16 residues. V was pared by 0 bases and J by 8 bases, with 8 bases of the junction left unmatched. CDR3 nucleotides: TGCGCCAGCAGCCAAGATCAAGCGGGGGGCTTGTATGAGCAGTTCTTC. This codes for CASSQDQAGGLYEQFF.

The CDR3 DNA sequence: TGTGCCAGCAGCTCCGTTTTCGCTAACCCAGGGGGTGGTTATTCACCCCTCCACTTT. This sequence encodes CASSSVFANPGGGYSPLHF. This chain joins TRBV5-5 and TRBJ1-6, with 7 bases that match TRBD1. The length of the CDR3 is 19 residues. Unmatched junction bases numbered 20, after V lost 3 bases and J lost 8 bases. Germline CDR1 SGHKS, CDR2 YYEKEE (reference sequence).

The chain recombines TRBV24-1 with TRBJ2-1; D is ambiguous. The germline V gene encodes CDR1 KGHDR and CDR2 SFDVKD. The CDR3 has 13 amino acids. V dropped 6 bases and J dropped 8 bases, with 13 bases sitting between them. The CDR3: CATSTPSSDEQFF. The CDR3 DNA sequence: TGTGCCACCAGTACCCCCTCTTCCGATGAGCAGTTCTTC.

The rearrangement links TRBV19 to TRBJ1-6; 8 bases align to TRBD1. The CDR3 loop spans 15 amino acids. Germline CDR1 reads LNHDA; CDR2 reads SQIVND (reference sequence). The V and J ends lost 3 bases and 6 bases, in that order; junction bases with no gene match: 4. CDR3: CASSIGDRGNSPLHF. The CDR3 bases are TGTGCCAGTAGTATTGGAGACAGGGGTAATTCACCCCTCCACTTT. Full variable domain (remainder filled in from reference TRBV19 and TRBJ1-6): DGGITQSPKYLFRKEGQNVTLSCEQNLNHDAMYWYRQDPGQGLRLIYYSQIVNDFQKGDIAEGYSVSREKKESFPLTVTSAQKNPTAFYLCASSIGDRGNSPLHFGNGTRLTVT.

This chain uses TRBV4-1 with TRBJ1-1; D not certain. CDR1 is MGHRA and CDR2 is YSYEKL in the germline V gene. V dropped 0 bases and J dropped 7 bases, with 9 bases sitting between them. There are 13 residues in the CDR3. CDR3 sequence reads: CASSQERINEAFF. The CDR3 bases are TGCGCCAGCAGCCAAGAACGGATAAATGAAGCTTTCTTT.

The V and J genes are TRBV20-1 and TRBJ2-5; D gene unclear. The V gene lost 3 bases and the J gene lost 2 bases, with 19 bases spanning the gap. This CDR3 contains 16 residues. The germline V gene encodes CDR1 DFQATT and CDR2 SNEGSKA (reference sequence). In DNA, the CDR3 is TGCAGTGCTAGTTTGTTCTCATTACCAGAGCAAGAGACCCAGTACTTC. Translated, it gives CSASLFSLPEQETQYF.

The chain has TRBV30 and TRBJ1-5; TRBD1 agrees at 7 bases. The CDR3 is made up of 14 amino acids. Germline assignment: CDR1 GTSNPN and CDR2 SVGIG (reference sequence). V was pared by 4 bases and J by 6 bases, with 9 bases of the junction left unmatched. The CDR3 coding sequence is TGTGCCTGGACTCTGACAGGGTCGGGTCAGCCCCAGCATTTT. It yields the protein CAWTLTGSGQPQHF.

This chain joins TRBV24-1 and TRBJ2-3; 8 bases agree with TRBD1. The CDR3 spans 15 residues. The germline V gene has CDR1 KGHDR and CDR2 SFDVKD. The V gene end was trimmed by 4 bases and the J gene end by 5 bases; junction bases not matched to a gene: 7. CDR3 in amino acids: CATSDAGGTGDTQYF. The CDR3 DNA reads TGTGCCACCAGTGACGCAGGGGGCACGGGAGATACGCAGTATTTT.

This clone has a handful of counts. V and J are TRBV6-5 and TRBJ1-1; D is uncertain. The germline V gene has CDR1 MNHEY and CDR2 SVGAGI. This CDR3 spans 14 amino acids. Deletions cut 8 bases from V and 0 bases from J, with 13 bases between. The CDR3 coding sequence is TGTGCCAGCTCAGTGGCAGAAATGAACACTGAAGCTTTCTTT. This gives the protein CASSVAEMNTEAFF.

This clone has only a few counts. The chain joins TRBV7-2 to TRBJ1-6, with D maybe TRBD1 (5 bases). V gave up 8 bases and J gave up 12 bases, with 17 bases separating them. Looked up from germline, CDR1 is SGHTA and CDR2 is FQGNSA. CDR3 length equals 13 residues. The CDR3, as DNA: TGTGCCAGCGGATTTGCGGGGGGTGGACCCCTCCACTTT. Protein sequence: CASGFAGGGPLHF.

The V gene is TRBV2, the J gene TRBJ2-2, with TRBD2 identical over 7 bases. The trim removed 3 bases at V and 5 bases at J, leaving 6 bases unmatched. Germline CDR1 reads SNHLY; CDR2 reads FYNNEI. CDR3 length: 15 residues. CDR3 in amino acids: CASSDTGGGTGELFF. CDR3 coding DNA: TGTGCCAGCAGTGATACGGGGGGAGGAACCGGGGAGCTGTTTTTT.

The chain joins TRBV9 to TRBJ2-2, with D tentatively TRBD2 (7 bases). The V gene's germline CDR1 is SGDLS and CDR2 YYNGEE. V lost 0 bases and J lost 4, with 19 bases in between. This CDR3 is built from 18 residues. As DNA, the CDR3 is TGTGCCAGCAGCGTAGACCCCTGGGGGGGGGCAGGCACCGGGGAGCTGTTTTTT. It yields the protein CASSVDPWGGAGTGELFF.

This rearrangement joins TRBV11-2 to TRBJ2-6, with D perhaps being TRBD1 or TRBD2 (5 bases each). CDR3 length equals 13 residues. With 11 bases removed from V and 2 bases from J, the gap between germline ends came to 10 bases. Looked up from germline, CDR1 is SGHAT and CDR2 is FQNNGV. Here the CDR3 reads CALGDPGANVLTF. The CDR3 DNA follows: TGTGCCCTGGGGGATCCTGGGGCCAACGTCCTGACTTTC.

The chain is built from TRBV7-3 and TRBJ1-1; tentative D call: TRBD1 (5 bases). Germline CDR1 SGHTA, CDR2 FQGTGA. This CDR3 has 14 amino acids. Trimming pared 1 base from V and 5 bases from J, leaving 11 bases between. The CDR3 protein is CASSLSVGVTEAFF. DNA for the CDR3: TGTGCCAGCAGCTTAAGCGTGGGGGTTACTGAAGCTTTCTTT. Supplemented by reference TRBV7-3 and TRBJ1-1, the full variable domain reads GAGVSQTPSNKVTEKGKYVELRCDPISGHTALYWYRQSLGQGPEFLIYFQGTGAADDSGLPNDRFFAVRPEGSVSTLKIQRTERGDSAVYLCASSLSVGVTEAFFGQGTRLTVV.

The chain joins TRBV4-2 to TRBJ2-2, with D uncertain. Germline V CDR1 and CDR2: LGHNA, YNFKEQ. This CDR3 has 16 residues. Trimming removed 1 base at V and 4 bases at J, with 13 bases between. The CDR3 region has the DNA TGTGCCAGCAGCCAAGTCCGTCCAGGATTCACCGGGGAGCTGTTTTTT. Its translation: CASSQVRPGFTGELFF.

This clone has only one observation. This chain connects TRBV5-1 to TRBJ2-5; 8 bases agree with TRBD2. With 0 bases clipped from V and 4 bases from J, the junction kept 11 bases outside the gene matches. Germline V lookup: CDR1 SGHRS, CDR2 YFSETQ. The CDR3 is made up of 17 amino acids. CDR3 coding DNA: TGCGCCAGCAGCTTGGTCGCTAGCGGGTCCGAAGGAGAGACCCAGTACTTC. Encoded protein: CASSLVASGSEGETQYF.

The gene calls are TRBV5-3 and TRBJ2-3; tentatively, D is TRBD1 (6 bases). TRBV5-3 is assigned to the ORF class and has an uncertain function. The CDR3 spans 12 residues. V shed 6 bases and J shed 5 bases, with 10 bases lying between them. The chain's CDR3 is CARNTGLDTQYF. The CDR3 nucleotides read TGTGCCAGAAACACAGGGTTAGATACGCAGTATTTT.

The chain links TRBV4-1 to TRBJ2-7, with TRBD2 matching 9 bases. J gave up 2 bases and V 3 bases, and 2 bases lay outside the gene matches. The length of the CDR3 is 14 residues. Germline CDR1 is MGHRA and CDR2 is YSYEKL. CDR3 region: CASSQAGGPYEQYF. The DNA of the CDR3 is TGCGCCAGCAGCCAGGCGGGGGGGCCCTACGAGCAGTACTTC.

This clone has only one observation. V is TRBV4-3 and J is TRBJ1-6; 9 bases are shared with TRBD1. Germline V gene lookup returns CDR1 LGHNA and CDR2 YSLEER. Trimming cost V 4 bases and J 8 bases; bases outside gene matches: 6. The CDR3 loop spans 15 amino acids. The CDR3 reads CASSPDRGGDSPLHF. Written as DNA, the CDR3 is TGCGCCAGCAGCCCGGACAGGGGAGGAGATTCACCCCTCCACTTT.

The J gene is TRBJ1-1, the V gene TRBV11-2, with D unclear. The CDR3 totals 11 residues. With 7 bases removed from V and 7 bases from J, the gap between germline ends came to 10 bases. Germline V CDR1 and CDR2: SGHAT, FQNNGV. The CDR3 bases are TGTGCCAGCACCATCTTGGGTGAAGCTTTCTTT. It encodes CASTILGEAFF.

V usage is TRBV4-2 and J usage is TRBJ2-5; 8 bases line up with TRBD2. The CDR3 is made up of 16 amino acids. Germline CDR1 reads LGHNA; CDR2 reads YNFKEQ. V shed 0 bases and J 3 bases; nucleotides not matched to a gene: 6. The CDR3 sequence: CASSQEEAGEEETQYF. In DNA form, the CDR3 reads TGTGCCAGCAGCCAAGAAGAAGCGGGGGAAGAAGAGACCCAGTACTTC.

V is TRBV7-2 and J is TRBJ1-1; no reliable D call. This CDR3 comprises 13 residues. Germline values: CDR1 SGHTA, CDR2 FQGNSA. V was clipped by 0 bases and J by 7 bases, with 9 bases between them. The CDR3 DNA reads TGTGCCAGCAGCTTAGCGCTGGAGGTTGAAGCTTTCTTT. It encodes CASSLALEVEAFF.

CDR3 sequence (DNA): TGTGCTAGTGGTACACCGGGACAGCGCTATGGCTACACCTTC. This gives the protein CASGTPGQRYGYTF. The chain recombines TRBV12-5 with TRBJ1-2; 7 nucleotides line up with TRBD1. The CDR3 is 14 amino acids. Per germline, CDR1 LGHNT and CDR2 FRNRAP. V shed 5 bases, J shed 4 bases, and the junction held 7 bases outside the gene matches.

The V gene is TRBV29-1, the J gene TRBJ1-2; D unresolved. Germline V gene lookup returns CDR1 SQVTM and CDR2 ANQGSEA. The CDR3 extends over 12 amino acids. Trimming cost V 6 bases and J 6 bases, with 14 bases left between them. The DNA of the CDR3 is TGCAGCGTCAAGGCAGGATCAAATGGCTACACCTTC. Amino acids: CSVKAGSNGYTF.

The V and J genes are TRBV2 and TRBJ2-2; D may match TRBD1 or TRBD2 (5 bases each). V was clipped by 6 bases and J by 3 bases, with 14 bases between them. Germline CDR1 is SNHLY and CDR2 is FYNNEI. The CDR3 sequence is 15 residues long. The CDR3: CASRLDGAYTGELFF. Here the CDR3 DNA reads TGTGCCAGCAGATTGGACGGGGCCTACACCGGGGAGCTGTTTTTT.

J is TRBJ1-2 and V is TRBV19, with D possibly matching TRBD1 (5 bases). This CDR3 comprises 14 residues. Trimming pared 5 bases from V and 4 bases from J, leaving 14 bases between. Germline CDR1 is LNHDA and CDR2 is SQIVND (reference sequence). The DNA for the CDR3 is TGTGCCAGTAGTTTCAGGGATTTGGGCTATGGCTACACCTTC. Translation gives CASSFRDLGYGYTF. Using reference TRBV19 and TRBJ1-2 for the parts outside the CDR3, the full variable domain is DGGITQSPKYLFRKEGQNVTLSCEQNLNHDAMYWYRQDPGQGLRLIYYSQIVNDFQKGDIAEGYSVSREKKESFPLTVTSAQKNPTAFYLCASSFRDLGYGYTFGSGTRLTVV.

This clone was observed once. This chain connects TRBV27 to TRBJ2-1; D may be TRBD1 (6 bases). CDR1 is MNHEY and CDR2 is SMNVEV in the germline V gene (reference sequence). V shed 2 bases and J shed 10 bases, with 9 bases lying between them. This CDR3 comprises 12 residues. The CDR3 DNA follows: TGTGCCAGCAGTTTAAGGGGGTCGGAGCAGTTCTTC. Its translation: CASSLRGSEQFF.

This chain links TRBV5-6 with TRBJ1-5, with 11 positions matching TRBD1. V trimming: 3 bases; J trimming: 5 bases; junction bases outside the gene matches: 7. CDR3 length: 16 residues. Germline CDR1 reads SGHDT; CDR2 reads YYEEEE. The chain's CDR3 is CASSWLGQGADQPQHF. DNA of the CDR3: TGTGCCAGCAGCTGGTTAGGACAGGGGGCGGATCAGCCCCAGCATTTT.

This clone was seen once. The chain links TRBV6-2 or TRBV6-3 to TRBJ2-3, with D possibly TRBD1 on 5 matching bases. CDR1 is MNHEY and CDR2 is SVGEGT in the germline V gene. The CDR3 loop spans 18 amino acids. With 0 bases removed from V and 0 bases from J, the gap between germline ends came to 16 bases. The CDR3 here is CASSYSIWPGPSTDTQYF. CDR3 nucleotide sequence: TGTGCCAGCAGTTACTCGATATGGCCAGGGCCCAGCACAGATACGCAGTATTTT.

This clone has a single count. The J gene is TRBJ2-1, the V gene TRBV2; D is possibly TRBD2 (5 bases). Trimming took 6 bases from V and 6 from J, leaving 21 bases between them. Germline CDR1 is SNHLY and CDR2 is FYNNEI. CDR3 length equals 16 residues. The CDR3 coding sequence is TGTGCCAGCAGGGAAACGTCCGGGATTACGGGCAATGAGCAGTTCTTC. It specifies CASRETSGITGNEQFF.

The sample holds one count of this clone. The chain carries TRBV30 and TRBJ1-5, with D maybe TRBD1 (5 bases). This CDR3 is 14 amino acids long. Trimming pared 1 base from V and 3 bases from J, leaving 10 bases between. Germline V CDR1 and CDR2: GTSNPN, SVGIG (reference sequence). CDR3 in amino acids: CAWSEGLTNQPQHF. The CDR3 bases are TGTGCCTGGAGTGAGGGGCTAACCAATCAGCCCCAGCATTTT.